The source of this T cell receptor (beta chain) is a study of blood T cell repertoires in COVID-19. Profiling relied on immunoSEQ multiplex PCR, and the TCRdb table lists in-frame clones only, not all of them. In the table there are about 180,000 clones, more than 75% of which are singletons. This receptor was obtained from a person aged 70 to 85 with COVID-19, enrolled during active disease. The source material was peripheral blood.

The CDR3 loop reads CASSALAGVSNEQFF. CDR3 in DNA: TGTGCCAGCAGCGCGCTAGCGGGAGTATCCAATGAGCAGTTCTTC. This chain joins TRBV9 and TRBJ2-1, with 10 bases that match TRBD2. Germline V gene lookup returns CDR1 SGDLS and CDR2 YYNGEE. The V gene end was trimmed by 3 bases and the J gene end by 6 bases; junction bases not matched to a gene: 6. The CDR3 sequence is 15 residues long.